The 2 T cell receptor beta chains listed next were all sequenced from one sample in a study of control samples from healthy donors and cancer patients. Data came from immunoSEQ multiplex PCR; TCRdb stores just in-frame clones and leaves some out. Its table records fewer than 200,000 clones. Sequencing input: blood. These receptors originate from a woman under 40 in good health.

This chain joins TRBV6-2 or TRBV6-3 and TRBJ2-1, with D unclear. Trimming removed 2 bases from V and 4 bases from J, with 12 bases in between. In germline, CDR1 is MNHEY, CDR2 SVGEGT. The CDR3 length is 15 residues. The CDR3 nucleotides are TGTGCCAGCAGTTACCGAGAGATACCTTACAATGAGCAGTTCTTC. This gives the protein CASSYREIPYNEQFF.

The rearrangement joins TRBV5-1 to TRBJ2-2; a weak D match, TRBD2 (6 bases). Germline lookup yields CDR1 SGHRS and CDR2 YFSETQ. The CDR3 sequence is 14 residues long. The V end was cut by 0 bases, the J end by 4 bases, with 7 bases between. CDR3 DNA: TGCGCCAGCAGCTTGGCGACTAGCACCGGGGAGCTGTTTTTT. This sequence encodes CASSLATSTGELFF.